This passage covers 31 T cell receptor beta chains from one sample sequenced in a study of blood T cell repertoires in COVID-19. Method: immunoSEQ multiplex PCR; TCRdb's copy keeps in-frame clones and lacks some. The sample contains some 230,000 clones, around 83% of which appear only once. The sequenced material came from peripheral blood. Receptors were obtained from a man aged 50 to 60 who had recovered from COVID-19.

This clone came up a few times. Other DNA sequences in this sample translate to the same CDR3. The V call is TRBV5-6, the J call TRBJ1-1, with TRBD1 as a possible D gene (5 bases). V gave up 1 base and J gave up 2 bases, with 6 bases separating them. The CDR3 is 13 amino acids. Looked up from germline, CDR1 is SGHDT and CDR2 is YYEEEE. The CDR3 is CASSLRGNTEAFF. Here the CDR3 DNA reads TGTGCCAGCAGCTTGAGGGGAAACACTGAAGCTTTCTTT.

The chain recombines TRBV21-1 with TRBJ2-2; the table names TRBD1, a call not compared with the DNA. TRBV21-1 is reported as a pseudogene. The CDR3 covers 17 residues. CDR3 amino acids: CASSRGYGGEHTGELFF. The CDR3 coding sequence is TGTGCCAGCAGCAGAGGTTATGGGGGCGAGCACACCGGGGAGCTGTTTTTT.

The chain employs TRBV7-2 and TRBJ1-1; 8 bases are shared with TRBD1. The germline CDR1 and CDR2 sequences are SGHTA and FQGNSA. The CDR3 covers 15 residues. V gave up 4 bases and J gave up 4 bases; unmatched junction bases: 8. CDR3 DNA sequence: TGTGCCAGCAGCTCGGCAGGGGGCGCTGGCACTGAAGCTTTCTTT. Encoded protein: CASSSAGGAGTEAFF.

J is TRBJ1-6 and V is TRBV7-2, with unresolved D. Germline V gene lookup returns CDR1 SGHTA and CDR2 FQGNSA. The CDR3 totals 13 residues. Trimming took 5 bases from V and 0 from J, leaving 2 bases between them. CDR3: CASSHSYNSPLHF. The CDR3 nucleotides are TGTGCCAGCAGCCACTCCTATAATTCACCCCTCCACTTT.

This chain joins TRBV6-1 and TRBJ1-2, with unresolved D. CDR3 length equals 13 residues. The germline V and J ends were trimmed by 0 bases and 5 bases, with 7 bases remaining between them. CDR1 is MNHNS and CDR2 is SASEGT in the germline V gene. CDR3 bases: TGTGCCAGCAGTGAAGCGATCGGGTATGGCTACACCTTC. Translated, it gives CASSEAIGYGYTF.

DNA for the CDR3: TGTGCCAGCAGTGATTCCTTACTAGACCCTTTCGAGCAGTACTTC. Encoded protein: CASSDSLLDPFEQYF. The genes are TRBV2 and TRBJ2-7, with D possibly TRBD2 on 5 matching bases. V lost 3 bases, J lost 6 bases, and 18 bases lay in between. This CDR3 has 15 amino acids. Germline-derived CDR1 and CDR2 are SNHLY and FYNNEI.

This clone has just one count. V is TRBV24-1 and J is TRBJ2-5, with 11 nucleotides matching TRBD2. The CDR3 runs 15 residues. Per germline, CDR1 KGHDR and CDR2 SFDVKD. The V gene end was trimmed by 3 bases and the J gene end by 4 bases; junction bases not matched to a gene: 3. CDR3 in amino acids: CATSDGGLAGETQYF. The CDR3 DNA is TGTGCCACCAGTGATGGTGGACTAGCGGGAGAGACCCAGTACTTC.

The gene calls are TRBV28 and TRBJ2-5, with 7 positions matching TRBD1. Germline V CDR1 and CDR2: MDHEN, SYDVKM. This CDR3 is 14 amino acids long. Unmatched junction bases numbered 9, after V lost 6 bases and J lost 5 bases. CDR3 nucleotide sequence: TGTGCCAGCAGACGACAGGGCCCCTGGGAGACCCAGTACTTC. Its protein is CASRRQGPWETQYF.

DNA for the CDR3: TGTGCCAGCAGTTTAGGACTAGCGGGAAGCTACGAGCAGTACTTC. Translating it yields CASSLGLAGSYEQYF. This rearrangement joins TRBV27 to TRBJ2-7; TRBD2 matches at 12 bases. The germline V gene encodes CDR1 MNHEY and CDR2 SMNVEV (reference sequence). With V trimmed by 2 bases and J by 3 bases, 2 bases remained unmatched. The CDR3 consists of 15 residues.

The rearrangement uses TRBV7-9 and TRBJ2-5, with D perhaps TRBD1 (6 bases). The CDR3 sequence is 13 residues long. V was trimmed by 5 bases and J by 7 bases, leaving 14 bases between them. Germline loops: CDR1 SEHNR, CDR2 FQNEAQ (reference sequence). The DNA of the CDR3 is TGTGCCAGCAGCCGGGACATAATAGGGACCCAGTACTTC. It translates to CASSRDIIGTQYF.

This clone was seen just once. The rearrangement joins TRBV6-5 to TRBJ2-6; D is unclear. This CDR3 has 14 amino acids. CDR1 and CDR2 (germline): MNHEY, SVGAGI. Trimming shortened V by 4 bases and J by 0 bases, and 4 bases separated the two germline ends. The CDR3 bases are TGTGCCAGCAGTTCTCTCTCTGGGGCCAACGTCCTGACTTTC. It is translated as CASSSLSGANVLTF.

This clone was observed a few times. The genes are TRBV18 and TRBJ2-1; D may be TRBD1 (6 bases). The CDR3 sequence is 17 residues long. The V gene lost 0 bases and the J gene lost 0 bases, with 12 bases spanning the gap. Germline CDR1 is KGHSH and CDR2 is LQKENI. As DNA, the CDR3 is TGTGCCAGCTCACCACCGAGAGGGGGAGACTCCTACAATGAGCAGTTCTTC. Protein sequence: CASSPPRGGDSYNEQFF.

The V gene is TRBV28, the J gene TRBJ2-7; TRBD2 matches 10 bases. CDR1 and CDR2 (germline): MDHEN, SYDVKM. The CDR3 runs 14 residues. The trim removed 6 bases at V and 7 bases at J, leaving 9 bases unmatched. CDR3 protein: CASSYLAGVGEQYF. The CDR3 region has the DNA TGTGCCAGCAGCTACCTAGCGGGAGTAGGTGAGCAGTACTTC.

The chain uses TRBV5-1 and TRBJ2-2; 10 positions agree with TRBD1. CDR1 and CDR2 (germline): SGHRS, YFSETQ. CDR3 size: 14 residues. V dropped 4 bases and J dropped 5; count of bases not matched to a gene: 2. CDR3 DNA: TGCGCCAGCAGCCGGGACAGGGGAACCGGGGAGCTGTTTTTT. It yields the protein CASSRDRGTGELFF. The variable domain in full, completed from reference TRBV5-1 and TRBJ2-2, reads KAGVTQTPRYLIKTRGQQVTLSCSPISGHRSVSWYQQTPGQGLQFLFEYFSETQRNKGNFPGRFSGRQFSNSRSEMNVSTLELGDSALYLCASSRDRGTGELFFGEGSRLTVL.

The chain links TRBV5-5 to TRBJ2-7, with a possible D match to TRBD1 (5 bases). CDR1 and CDR2 from the germline V gene are SGHKS and YYEKEE (reference sequence). V was trimmed by 0 bases and J by 3 bases, leaving 13 bases between them. The CDR3 length is 15 residues. In DNA, the CDR3 is TGTGCCAGCAGCTTGGAATGGGGCAGGGTCTACGAGCAGTACTTC. Translating it yields CASSLEWGRVYEQYF. Complete variable domain (other parts from reference TRBV5-5 and TRBJ2-7): DAGVTQSPTHLIKTRGQQVTLRCSPISGHKSVSWYQQVLGQGPQFIFQYYEKEERGRGNFPDRFSARQFPNYSSELNVNALLLGDSALYLCASSLEWGRVYEQYFGPGTRLTVT.

The rearrangement links TRBV13 to TRBJ2-1, with D possibly TRBD2 on 5 matching bases. Germline V gene sequence: CDR1 PRHDT, CDR2 FYEKMQ (reference sequence). The ends were cut back, 5 bases at V and 1 base at J, with 12 bases in the middle. The CDR3 totals 15 residues. The CDR3 DNA follows: TGTGCCAGCAGCACCAGGACTGGGTCCTACAATGAGCAGTTCTTC. Its translation: CASSTRTGSYNEQFF.

The CDR3 DNA sequence: TGTGCCAGCAGTACACAGGGGGAAAAACTGTTTTTT. Its translation is CASSTQGEKLFF. The J gene is TRBJ1-4, the V gene TRBV6-5; TRBD1 matches 7 bases. V lost 5 bases, J lost 8 bases, and 2 bases stayed unmatched. CDR3 length: 12 amino acids. Germline V gene sequence: CDR1 MNHEY, CDR2 SVGAGI.

V gene TRBV25-1 combines with J gene TRBJ1-6, with D perhaps matching TRBD1 (6 bases). Germline V gene lookup returns CDR1 MGHDK and CDR2 SYGVNS. This CDR3 region has 13 residues. The germline V and J ends were trimmed by 8 bases and 8 bases, with 13 bases remaining between them. CDR3 DNA: TGTGCCAGCGGACGGACAGATGATTCACCCCTCCACTTT. Translating gives CASGRTDDSPLHF.

This chain links TRBV6-5 with TRBJ2-7, with a possible D match to TRBD2 (6 bases). The germline gives CDR1 MNHEY, CDR2 SVGAGI. Trimming shortened V by 7 bases and J by 4 bases, and 17 bases separated the two germline ends. The CDR3 consists of 14 residues. In DNA, the CDR3 is TGTGCCAGCACCAAAAGGGTAGGGAGGTACGAGCAGTACTTC. It specifies CASTKRVGRYEQYF.

The chain uses TRBV28 and TRBJ2-1; 7 positions match TRBD1. Germline lookup yields CDR1 MDHEN and CDR2 SYDVKM. The trim removed 6 bases at V and 2 bases at J, leaving 10 bases unmatched. The CDR3 consists of 16 residues. The CDR3 DNA follows: TGTGCCAGCAGCTACCCACCGGGACAGCCCTACAATGAGCAGTTCTTC. Translating gives CASSYPPGQPYNEQFF.

V and J are TRBV18 and TRBJ2-7; 16 nucleotides align to TRBD2. Germline-derived CDR1 and CDR2 are KGHSH and LQKENI. V lost 0 bases and J lost 6; bases outside the gene matches: 8. This CDR3 spans 18 amino acids. The DNA of the CDR3 is TGTGCCAGCTCACCACCGGGACTAGCGGGAGGGCGAGTCTCCGAGCAGTACTTC. Its protein is CASSPPGLAGGRVSEQYF.

This chain connects TRBV18 to TRBJ2-7; possibly TRBD1 for D (6 bases). The germline V and J ends were trimmed by 0 bases and 7 bases, with 13 bases remaining between them. The CDR3 is made up of 14 amino acids. The V gene's germline CDR1 is KGHSH and CDR2 LQKENI. DNA for the CDR3: TGTGCCAGCTCACCACCACAGGGAGTCGGAGAGCAGTACTTC. Residues: CASSPPQGVGEQYF.

This clone was recorded once. The chain links TRBV21-1 to TRBJ1-4; TRBD1, as called in the table, went unchecked against the DNA. TRBV21-1 is noted as a pseudogene. The CDR3 is 17 residues long. CDR3 protein: CASSMGFCRGLNEKLFF. The CDR3 region has the DNA TGTGCCAGCAGCATGGGGTTCTGTAGGGGCCTTAATGAAAAACTGTTTTTT.

The chain couples TRBV18 to TRBJ2-4; 7 bases are shared with TRBD2. After removal of 3 bases from V and 8 bases from J, the junction contained 1 base not matched to a gene. The CDR3 has 12 amino acids. Germline CDR1 reads KGHSH; CDR2 reads LQKENI. CDR3 nucleotides: TGTGCCAGCTCACCCGGGGGGTACATTCAGTACTTC. Protein: CASSPGGYIQYF.

For the CDR3, the DNA is TGTGCCAGCAGTTTACGCAAGATAGCGGGACAGGGCTCGAACTATGGCTACACCTTC. It yields the protein CASSLRKIAGQGSNYGYTF. This chain connects TRBV27 to TRBJ1-2, with TRBD1 matching over 9 bases. The length of the CDR3 is 19 residues. V trimming: 2 bases; J trimming: 2 bases; junction bases outside the gene matches: 15. CDR1 and CDR2 (germline): MNHEY, SMNVEV (reference sequence).

In its sample, this clone was seen once. The junction departs from germline at one end; a sequencing error may be responsible. CDR3 residues: CATSQRDEQYF. CDR3 coding DNA: TGTGCCACCAGTCAGAGGGACGAGCAGTACTTC. The V and J genes are TRBV6-5 and TRBJ2-7; the D gene is possibly TRBD2 (5 bases). The CDR3 consists of 11 residues. Germline lookup yields CDR1 MNHEY and CDR2 SVGAGI.

The CDR3 is CSASGQGFGETQYF. The CDR3 DNA is TGCAGTGCTAGTGGTCAGGGTTTCGGGGAGACCCAGTACTTC. This rearrangement joins TRBV20-1 to TRBJ2-5; TRBD1 is a possible D gene (5 bases). There are 14 residues in the CDR3. Germline assignment: CDR1 DFQATT and CDR2 SNEGSKA (reference sequence). The ends were cut back, 3 bases at V and 5 bases at J, with 16 bases in the middle.

This clone was recorded a few times. The chain couples TRBV2 to TRBJ1-2, with 8 bases fitting TRBD1. Germline CDR1 and CDR2: SNHLY and FYNNEI. The CDR3 contains 15 residues. V was pared by 9 bases and J by 4 bases, with 13 bases of the junction left unmatched. The CDR3 sequence: CAREIGQGSSYGYTF. The CDR3 region has the DNA TGTGCCAGGGAGATCGGACAGGGCTCGAGCTATGGCTACACCTTC.

The V gene is TRBV5-4, the J gene TRBJ2-2; a possible D gene is TRBD1 (6 bases). The germline V gene encodes CDR1 SGHNT and CDR2 YYREEE (reference sequence). With 4 bases removed from V and 0 bases from J, the gap between germline ends came to 10 bases. The CDR3 has 15 amino acids. CDR3 sequence reads: CASSETGSNTGELFF. CDR3 nucleotide sequence: TGTGCCAGCAGCGAGACAGGTTCGAACACCGGGGAGCTGTTTTTT. Based on the CDR3 plus reference TRBV5-4 and TRBJ2-2, the full variable domain is ETGVTQSPTHLIKTRGQQVTLRCSSQSGHNTVSWYQQALGQGPQFIFQYYREEENGRGNFPPRFSGLQFPNYSSELNVNALELDDSALYLCASSETGSNTGELFFGEGSRLTVL.

This chain connects TRBV18 to TRBJ2-3; TRBD1 matches 10 bases. The V gene end was trimmed by 3 bases and the J gene end by 4 bases; junction bases not matched to a gene: 4. Per germline, CDR1 KGHSH and CDR2 LQKENI. There are 15 residues in the CDR3. The CDR3 is CASSPDRGIADTQYF. CDR3 bases: TGTGCCAGCTCACCGGACAGGGGGATTGCAGATACGCAGTATTTT.

This clone appeared a single time. The chain employs TRBV3-1 (or the pseudogene TRBV3-2) and TRBJ2-1; possibly TRBD2 for D (6 bases). The germline V gene has CDR1 LGHDT and CDR2 YNNKEL (reference sequence). The ends were cut back, 0 bases at V and 7 bases at J, with 10 bases in the middle. CDR3 length: 14 residues. The CDR3 sequence is CASSQDLLANEQFF. In DNA, the CDR3 is TGTGCCAGCAGCCAAGACCTACTAGCTAATGAGCAGTTCTTC.